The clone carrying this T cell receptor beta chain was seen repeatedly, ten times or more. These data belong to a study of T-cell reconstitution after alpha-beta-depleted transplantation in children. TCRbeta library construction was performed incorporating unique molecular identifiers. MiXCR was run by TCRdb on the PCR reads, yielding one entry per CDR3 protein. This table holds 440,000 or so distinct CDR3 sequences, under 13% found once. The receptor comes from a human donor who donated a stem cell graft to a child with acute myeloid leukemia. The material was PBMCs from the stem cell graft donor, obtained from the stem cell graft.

CDR3 sequence: CASSLRQSTGELFF. The CDR3 DNA is TGCGCCAGCAGCTTGAGACAGAGCACCGGGGAGCTGTTTTTT. The chain has TRBV5-1 and TRBJ2-2; possible D gene TRBD1, 5 bases. Trimming took off 1 base at V and 4 bases at J, with 8 bases between the two ends. There are 14 residues in the CDR3. From germline, CDR1 is SGHRS and CDR2 YFSETQ.